This TCR beta chain was identified during a study of blood T cell repertoires in COVID-19. Looking at the study overall: Acute and convalescent COVID-19 specimens originated in the United States, Italy and Spain. PBMCs, B-cell-depleted T cells, or T cells were the source of the cDNA or gDNA that made up the material.

As handled by the study authors: Amplification of reference gene primers was used by the study to estimate nucleated cell counts. Produced via immunoSEQ multiplex PCR; TCRdb's table is partial and in-frame only. The V and J calls and the clone size are those of that table, but D and trimming were determined from the DNA. The sample lists roughly 66,000 clones, less than 85% occurring once. The TCR sequence derives from a man in his 60s with acute or convalescent COVID-19. The sequencing input was peripheral blood.

The CDR3 here is CASSLYRPGGNTEAFF. The CDR3 DNA is TGTGCCAGCAGCTTGTATAGGCCTGGAGGGAACACTGAAGCTTTCTTT. This rearrangement joins TRBV5-6 to TRBJ1-1; D call uncertain. CDR1 is SGHDT, CDR2 YYEEEE, per germline. The length of the CDR3 is 16 residues. V lost 1 base and J lost 1, with 14 bases in between.